Sequencing of this TCR beta chain was carried out in a study of beta chain features in type 1 diabetes. The whole isolated RNA underwent reverse transcription, so sequencing captured expressed TCRB transcripts. TCRdb keeps only in-frame clones here, not all; method: immunoSEQ multiplex PCR. The sample includes 900,000 or so clones, about a sixth of them seen just once. The germline V and J ends were trimmed by 8 bases and 7 bases, with 26 bases remaining between them. The germline CDR1 and CDR2 sequences are MDHEN and SYDVKM. CDR3 length equals 16 residues. The chain links TRBV28 to TRBJ2-5; D is tentatively TRBD1 or TRBD2 (5 bases each). This receptor was taken from a woman under 30 in good health. Material for sequencing was naive CD4+ T cells from blood. The CDR3 spells CASGAPSAGAEGTQYF. CDR3 bases: TGTGCCAGCGGAGCCCCGAGCGCCGGGGCTGAGGGGACCCAGTACTTC.